Sequencing of this T cell receptor (beta chain) was carried out in a study of blood T cell repertoires in COVID-19. Study information: PBMCs, B-cell-depleted T cells, or T cells were the source of the cDNA or gDNA that made up the material.

Seattle patient enrollment occurred during active infection, with longitudinal follow-up thereafter. In the original processing: Amplification with reference gene primers provided the estimates of nucleated cell counts. Data came from immunoSEQ multiplex PCR; TCRdb stores just in-frame clones and leaves some out. V and J calls and clone size come straight from that table; D and trimming were deduced from the DNA. The table lists roughly 250,000 clones, 75% to 95% of them singletons. The ends were cut back, 3 bases at V and 1 base at J, with 21 bases in the middle. Germline loops: CDR1 LNHDA, CDR2 SQIVND (reference sequence). The CDR3 has 18 amino acids.

The sequence was obtained from a person aged 18 to 30 with COVID-19, enrolled during active disease. Sequenced input: peripheral blood. The V and J genes are TRBV19 and TRBJ1-1; perhaps TRBD1 as D (5 bases). This CDR3 reads CASSIPLLTATRNTEAFF. Here the CDR3 DNA reads TGTGCCAGTAGTATCCCCCTCCTGACAGCTACGAGGAACACTGAAGCTTTCTTT.